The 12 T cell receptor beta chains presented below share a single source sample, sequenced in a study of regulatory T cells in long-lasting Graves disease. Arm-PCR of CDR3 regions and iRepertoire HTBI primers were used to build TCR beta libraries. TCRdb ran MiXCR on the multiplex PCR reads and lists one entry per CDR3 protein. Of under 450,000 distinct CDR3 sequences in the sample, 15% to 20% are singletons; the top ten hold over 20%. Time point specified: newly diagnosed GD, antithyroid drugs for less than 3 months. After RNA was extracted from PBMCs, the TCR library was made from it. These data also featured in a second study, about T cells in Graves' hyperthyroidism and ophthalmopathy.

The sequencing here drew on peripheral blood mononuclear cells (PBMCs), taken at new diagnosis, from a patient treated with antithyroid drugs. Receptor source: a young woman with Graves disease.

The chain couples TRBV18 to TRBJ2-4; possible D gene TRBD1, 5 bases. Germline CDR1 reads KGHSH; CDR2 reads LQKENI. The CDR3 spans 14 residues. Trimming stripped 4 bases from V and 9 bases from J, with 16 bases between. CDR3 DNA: TGTGCCAGCTCACTCTCTCCCCAGGGTCGCATTCAGTACTTC. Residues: CASSLSPQGRIQYF.

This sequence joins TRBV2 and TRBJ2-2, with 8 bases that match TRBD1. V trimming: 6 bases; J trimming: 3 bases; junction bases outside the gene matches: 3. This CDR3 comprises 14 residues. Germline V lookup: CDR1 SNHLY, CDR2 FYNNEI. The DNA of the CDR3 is TGTGCCAGCAGCAGGGGGCTGGACACCGGGGAGCTGTTTTTT. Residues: CASSRGLDTGELFF.

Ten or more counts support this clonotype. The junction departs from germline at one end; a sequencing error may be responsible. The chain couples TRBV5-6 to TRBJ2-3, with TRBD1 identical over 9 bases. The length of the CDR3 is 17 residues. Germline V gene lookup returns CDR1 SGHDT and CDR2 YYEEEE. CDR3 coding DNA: TGTGCCAGCAGCTTAGCCCCCGGGACAGGGAAAAGAGATACGCAGTACTTT. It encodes CASSLAPGTGKRDTQYF.

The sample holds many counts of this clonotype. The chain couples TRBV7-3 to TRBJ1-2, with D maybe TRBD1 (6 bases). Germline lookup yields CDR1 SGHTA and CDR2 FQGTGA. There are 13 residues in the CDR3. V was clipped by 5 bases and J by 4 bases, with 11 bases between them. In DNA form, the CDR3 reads TGTGCCAGCAGCCAAGGGGGGAGCTATGGCTACACCTTC. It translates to CASSQGGSYGYTF. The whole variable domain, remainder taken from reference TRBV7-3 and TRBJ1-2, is GAGVSQTPSNKVTEKGKYVELRCDPISGHTALYWYRQSLGQGPEFLIYFQGTGAADDSGLPNDRFFAVRPEGSVSTLKIQRTERGDSAVYLCASSQGGSYGYTFGSGTRLTVV.

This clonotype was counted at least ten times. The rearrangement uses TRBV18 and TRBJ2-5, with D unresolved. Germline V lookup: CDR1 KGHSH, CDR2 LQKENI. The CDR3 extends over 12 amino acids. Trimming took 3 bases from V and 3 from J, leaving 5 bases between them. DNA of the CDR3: TGTGCCAGCTCACCGGTGGAAGAGACCCAGTACTTC. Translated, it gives CASSPVEETQYF.

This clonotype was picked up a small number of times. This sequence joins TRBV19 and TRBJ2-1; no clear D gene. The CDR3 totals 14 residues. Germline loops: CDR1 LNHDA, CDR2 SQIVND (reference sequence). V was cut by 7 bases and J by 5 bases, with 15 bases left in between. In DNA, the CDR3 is TGTGCCAGTACCCGAGGACGGAGAGACAATGAGCAGTTCTTC. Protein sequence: CASTRGRRDNEQFF.

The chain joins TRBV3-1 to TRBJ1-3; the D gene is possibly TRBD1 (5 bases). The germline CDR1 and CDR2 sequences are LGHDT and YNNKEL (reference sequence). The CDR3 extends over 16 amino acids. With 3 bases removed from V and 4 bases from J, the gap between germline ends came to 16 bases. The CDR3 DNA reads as TGTGCCAGCAGCCACACAGGCGGGCCGGGAGGAAACACCATATATTTT. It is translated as CASSHTGGPGGNTIYF.

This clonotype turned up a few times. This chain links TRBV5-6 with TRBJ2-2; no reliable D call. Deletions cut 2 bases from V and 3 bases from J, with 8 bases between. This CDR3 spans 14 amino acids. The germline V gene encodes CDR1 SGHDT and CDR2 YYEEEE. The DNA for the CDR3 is TGTGCCAGCAGCTTCCCGACGGACACCGGGGAGCTGTTTTTT. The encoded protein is CASSFPTDTGELFF. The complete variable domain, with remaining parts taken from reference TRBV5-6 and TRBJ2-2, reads DAGVTQSPTHLIKTRGQQVTLRCSPKSGHDTVSWYQQALGQGPQFIFQYYEEEERQRGNFPDRFSGHQFPNYSSELNVNALLLGDSALYLCASSFPTDTGELFFGEGSRLTVL.

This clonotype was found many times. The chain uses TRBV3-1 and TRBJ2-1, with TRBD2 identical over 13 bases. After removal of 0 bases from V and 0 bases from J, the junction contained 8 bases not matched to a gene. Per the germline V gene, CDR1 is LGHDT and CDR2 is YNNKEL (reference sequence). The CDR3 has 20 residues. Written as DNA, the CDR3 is TGTGCCAGCAGCCAAGAGGGGACTAGCGGGGTATGGAGCTCCTACAATGAGCAGTTCTTC. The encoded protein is CASSQEGTSGVWSSYNEQFF.

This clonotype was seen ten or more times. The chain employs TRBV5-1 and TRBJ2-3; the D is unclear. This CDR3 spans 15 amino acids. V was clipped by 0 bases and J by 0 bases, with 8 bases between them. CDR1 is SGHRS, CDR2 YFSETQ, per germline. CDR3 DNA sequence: TGCGCCAGCAGCTTGGCCGCGGCAAGCACAGATACGCAGTATTTT. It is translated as CASSLAAASTDTQYF.

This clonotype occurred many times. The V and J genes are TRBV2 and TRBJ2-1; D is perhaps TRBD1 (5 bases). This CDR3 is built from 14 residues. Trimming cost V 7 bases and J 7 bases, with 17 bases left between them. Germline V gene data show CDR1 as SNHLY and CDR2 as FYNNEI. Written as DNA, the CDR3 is TGTGCCAGCAAGGGTGACAGTACCGTTAATGAGCAGTTCTTC. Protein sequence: CASKGDSTVNEQFF.

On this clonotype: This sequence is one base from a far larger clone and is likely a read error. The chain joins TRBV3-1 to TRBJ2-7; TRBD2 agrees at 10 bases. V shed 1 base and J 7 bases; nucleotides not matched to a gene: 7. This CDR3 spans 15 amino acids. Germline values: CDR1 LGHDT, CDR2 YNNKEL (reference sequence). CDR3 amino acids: CASSQATSGTNEQYF. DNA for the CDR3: TGTGCCAGCAGCCAAGCAACTAGCGGGACCAATGAGCAGTACTTC.